This T cell receptor beta chain was profiled in a study of multiple sclerosis patients with progressive multifocal leukoencephalopathy. V was pared by 3 bases and J by 3 bases, with 11 bases of the junction left unmatched. CDR3 length equals 17 residues. The germline V gene encodes CDR1 KGHSH and CDR2 LQKENI. Time point in this sample: approximately 12 months of natalizumab therapy. The control group, sampled over time, had multiple sclerosis, received natalizumab and did not develop PML. Every listed patient previously received interferon beta; all PML patients were women. The assay was run at survey level. TCRdb's copy holds only in-frame clones and misses some; the assay was immunoSEQ multiplex PCR. This sample has about 28,000 clones; about 90% occur once, and the top ten carry 1.3%.

This TCR came from a human donor with multiple sclerosis. The material was PBMCs, obtained from a patient treated with natalizumab. V is TRBV18 and J is TRBJ1-5; 7 bases line up with TRBD1. CDR3 nucleotide sequence: TGTGCCAGCTCACCTTTCTCCCTCAGGGGGAACAATCAGCCCCAGCATTTT. This encodes CASSPFSLRGNNQPQHF.